This T cell receptor beta chain was identified in a study of shared clonotypes between healthy human individuals. Study donors comprised healthy, HIV-negative adults devoid of recent acute infection or vaccination. V lost 1 base and J 13 bases, leaving 13 bases between the germline ends. Germline values: CDR1 SGHAT, CDR2 FQNNGV. There are 13 residues in the CDR3. Method: immunoSEQ multiplex PCR; TCRdb's copy keeps in-frame clones and lacks some. The table shows 600,000 to 750,000 clones, with just under 75% occurring only once. The TCR was taken from a woman in her thirties in good health. The material sequenced was memory CD4+ T cells sorted from blood. Noted subset: CD45RA-negative fraction. This chain joins TRBV11-2 and TRBJ2-2; D is uncertain. For the CDR3, the DNA is TGTGCCAGCAGCTTAGTCGGCCGCCGAGGGCTGTTTTTT. Translated: CASSLVGRRGLFF.